The 28 T cell receptor beta chains in this list originate from one sample, sequenced in a study of blood T cell repertoires in COVID-19. Method: immunoSEQ multiplex PCR; TCRdb's copy keeps in-frame clones and lacks some. The sample records about 240,000 clones, about three quarters being singletons. The sequencing sample was made of peripheral blood. These receptors were taken from a woman of 80 years or more with acute or convalescent COVID-19.

The chain is built from TRBV4-1 and TRBJ1-4, with D unresolved. Germline CDR1 reads MGHRA; CDR2 reads YSYEKL. The CDR3 length is 16 residues. V dropped 1 base and J dropped 8 bases, with 17 bases sitting between them. CDR3 sequence reads: CASSQVLGGVGEKLFF. The CDR3, as DNA: TGCGCCAGCAGCCAAGTCCTGGGCGGGGTAGGAGAAAAACTGTTTTTT.

The V call is TRBV15, the J call TRBJ2-6; 7 bases align to TRBD1. The CDR3 spans 16 residues. Germline V gives CDR1 LNHNV, CDR2 YYDKDF (reference sequence). J lost 2 bases, V lost 1 base, and 2 bases had no gene match. The CDR3 sequence: CATSRVQGAGANVLTF. The CDR3, as DNA: TGTGCCACCAGCAGAGTGCAGGGGGCTGGGGCCAACGTCCTGACTTTC.

This chain links TRBV27 with TRBJ1-2; D gene unclear. With 5 bases removed from V and 8 bases from J, the gap between germline ends came to 12 bases. Germline loops: CDR1 MNHEY, CDR2 SMNVEV (reference sequence). This CDR3 comprises 12 residues. CDR3 DNA sequence: TGTGCCAGCAGTAACAGCGGAGGGGGCTACACCTTC. This encodes CASSNSGGGYTF.

The chain recombines TRBV10-3 with TRBJ1-1; no reliable D call. Germline V gene data show CDR1 as ENHRY and CDR2 as SYGVKD. The CDR3 covers 14 residues. V lost 2 bases and J lost 1, with 8 bases in between. The CDR3 DNA is TGTGCCATCAGTGAGGGGGAGGCGAACACTGAAGCTTTCTTT. This sequence encodes CAISEGEANTEAFF.

The V gene is TRBV6-1, the J gene TRBJ2-7; D is perhaps TRBD1 (5 bases). CDR3 size: 14 residues. The V end was cut by 2 bases, the J end by 2 bases, with 10 bases between. Per germline, CDR1 MNHNS and CDR2 SASEGT. The CDR3 region has the DNA TGTGCCAGCAGTGAAATGGCAGGGACCTACGAGCAGTACTTC. Its translation: CASSEMAGTYEQYF.

The V and J genes are TRBV6-2 or TRBV6-3 and TRBJ1-5; possible D gene TRBD1, 6 bases. This CDR3 has 16 residues. Trimming took off 6 bases at V and 0 bases at J, with 15 bases between the two ends. The V gene's germline CDR1 is MNHEY and CDR2 SVGEGT. CDR3 protein: CASSRGQLNSNQPQHF. Here the CDR3 DNA reads TGTGCCAGCAGCCGGGGGCAGTTAAATAGCAATCAGCCCCAGCATTTT.

This chain uses TRBV11-2 with TRBJ2-5; 7 bases fit TRBD1. The CDR3 is made up of 14 amino acids. From germline, CDR1 is SGHAT and CDR2 FQNNGV. V trimming: 7 bases; J trimming: 5 bases; junction bases outside the gene matches: 10. The CDR3 here is CASTLYGTEETQYF. The CDR3 DNA is TGTGCCAGCACCCTGTACGGGACAGAGGAGACCCAGTACTTC. Full variable domain (missing parts from reference TRBV11-2 and TRBJ2-5): EAGVAQSPRYKIIEKRQSVAFWCNPISGHATLYWYQQILGQGPKLLIQFQNNGVVDDSQLPKDRFSAERLKGVDSTLKIQPAKLEDSAVYLCASTLYGTEETQYFGPGTRLLVL.

This clone came up a few times. CDR3 sequence (DNA): TGTGCCAGCAAGACTCGAGCGGGAGGAGAGAGTGAGCAGTTCTTC. This translates into CASKTRAGGESEQFF. V and J are TRBV5-4 and TRBJ2-1; TRBD2 matches 9 bases. Germline V gene data show CDR1 as SGHNT and CDR2 as YYREEE (reference sequence). The CDR3 runs to 15 residues. J lost 9 bases, V lost 6 bases, and 13 bases had no gene match.

This clone appeared a few times. This chain uses TRBV3-1 (or the pseudogene TRBV3-2) with TRBJ1-1; D ambiguous. V was clipped by 1 base and J by 10 bases, with 13 bases between them. CDR1 and CDR2 (germline): LGHDT, YNNKEL (reference sequence). This CDR3 region has 13 residues. The DNA for the CDR3 is TGTGCCAGCAGCCAAGTGTCGGGGAACGGAGCTTTCTTT. Its protein is CASSQVSGNGAFF.

The chain links TRBV15 to TRBJ1-5; D is perhaps TRBD1 (5 bases). Trimming took 11 bases from V and 6 from J, leaving 17 bases between them. The CDR3 has 13 residues. Germline V gene lookup returns CDR1 LNHNV and CDR2 YYDKDF (reference sequence). Here the CDR3 reads CASAGDGGQPQHF. The CDR3 nucleotides are TGTGCCTCGGCGGGGGACGGGGGTCAGCCCCAGCATTTT. Based on the CDR3 plus reference TRBV15 and TRBJ1-5, the full variable domain is DAMVIQNPRYQVTQFGKPVTLSCSQTLNHNVMYWYQQKSSQAPKLLFHYYDKDFNNEADTPDNFQSRRPNTSFCFLDIRSPGLGDTAMYLCASAGDGGQPQHFGDGTRLSIL.

In its sample, this clone was seen a few times. The chain joins TRBV7-9 to TRBJ2-1; 15 bases line up with TRBD2. Germline V gives CDR1 SEHNR, CDR2 FQNEAQ (reference sequence). CDR3 length: 17 residues. Unmatched junction bases numbered 6, after V lost 5 bases and J lost 4 bases. CDR3 residues: CASSQGLAGGPYNEQFF. In DNA, the CDR3 is TGTGCCAGCAGCCAAGGACTAGCGGGGGGGCCGTACAATGAGCAGTTCTTC.

J is TRBJ1-4 and V is TRBV4-1; 9 bases agree with TRBD1. Germline CDR1 MGHRA, CDR2 YSYEKL. This CDR3 spans 17 amino acids. Germline trimming cut 5 bases from V and 0 bases from J; bases unmatched to any gene: 7. The CDR3 protein is CASSLTGGSTTNEKLFF. CDR3 nucleotide sequence: TGCGCCAGCAGCTTAACAGGGGGCTCAACAACTAATGAAAAACTGTTTTTT.

The J gene is TRBJ2-5, the V gene TRBV7-7, with 11 bases fitting TRBD2. The CDR3 runs 16 residues. With V trimmed by 2 bases and J by 3 bases, 5 bases remained unmatched. Per germline, CDR1 SSHAT and CDR2 FNYEAQ (reference sequence). The CDR3 bases are TGTGCCAGCAGCTTATCCCAGGGACTAGCGGAAGAGACCCAGTACTTC. Translated: CASSLSQGLAEETQYF.

The V call is TRBV3-1 (or the pseudogene TRBV3-2), the J call TRBJ1-1; D possibly corresponds to TRBD1 (6 bases). Trimming left V 1 base short and J 0 bases short, with 15 bases between. The CDR3 has 17 amino acids. Germline V lookup: CDR1 LGHDT, CDR2 YNNKEL (reference sequence). For the CDR3, the DNA is TGTGCCAGCAGCCAAGTCCTCCAGGGGCGTTTGAACACTGAAGCTTTCTTT. Translated, it gives CASSQVLQGRLNTEAFF.

The V gene is TRBV24-1, the J gene TRBJ1-5, with 8 bases aligning to TRBD1. The CDR3 loop spans 15 amino acids. CDR1 and CDR2 (germline): KGHDR, SFDVKD. The ends lost 3 bases at V and 4 bases at J; junction bases unmatched: 4. CDR3 protein: CATSDTTGGNQPQHF. DNA for the CDR3: TGTGCCACCAGTGATACCACAGGGGGGAATCAGCCCCAGCATTTT.

This clone has more than one count but fewer than ten. This rearrangement joins TRBV5-5 to TRBJ2-7; TRBD1 matches at 7 bases. The ends lost 4 bases at V and 2 bases at J; junction bases unmatched: 6. Germline V gives CDR1 SGHKS, CDR2 YYEKEE (reference sequence). This CDR3 comprises 14 residues. The CDR3 DNA is TGTGCCAGCAGCGTGGGACAGACCACCTACGAGCAGTACTTC. It encodes CASSVGQTTYEQYF. Complete variable domain (other parts from reference TRBV5-5 and TRBJ2-7): DAGVTQSPTHLIKTRGQQVTLRCSPISGHKSVSWYQQVLGQGPQFIFQYYEKEERGRGNFPDRFSARQFPNYSSELNVNALLLGDSALYLCASSVGQTTYEQYFGPGTRLTVT.

This clone was counted once. The chain uses TRBV7-2 and TRBJ2-7; TRBD2 matches 8 bases. This CDR3 region has 15 residues. V dropped 5 bases and J dropped 4; count of bases not matched to a gene: 10. Germline CDR1 reads SGHTA; CDR2 reads FQGNSA. The DNA for the CDR3 is TGTGCCAGCAGCCCAACTAGCGGAGCCGGTTACGAGCAGTACTTC. It specifies CASSPTSGAGYEQYF.

The rearrangement joins TRBV7-8 to TRBJ1-2; a weak D match, TRBD1 (5 bases). Germline loops: CDR1 SGHVS, CDR2 FQNEAQ. Trimming left V 1 base short and J 3 bases short, with 12 bases between. This CDR3 has 15 residues. DNA for the CDR3: TGTGCCAGCAGCTTAGAAGGGGTAATAGACTATGGCTACACCTTC. Translating gives CASSLEGVIDYGYTF.

The chain combines TRBV5-1 with TRBJ1-4; 9 positions match TRBD1. Germline V gene data show CDR1 as SGHRS and CDR2 as YFSETQ. This CDR3 is built from 14 residues. V lost 4 bases and J lost 8; bases outside the gene matches: 6. The CDR3 nucleotides read TGCGCCAGCAGCCCGGGACAGGGTTGGGAAAAACTGTTTTTT. Its protein is CASSPGQGWEKLFF.

The chain carries TRBV2 and TRBJ2-3; 9 positions agree with TRBD2. The J segment lost 3 bases and the V segment lost 6 bases, leaving 7 bases of the junction unmatched. This CDR3 region has 15 residues. From germline, CDR1 is SNHLY and CDR2 FYNNEI. The CDR3 nucleotides are TGTGCCAGCAGCCGCGGTAGCGGGAGTACAGATACGCAGTATTTT. Its translation: CASSRGSGSTDTQYF.

The table lists this clone with a few counts. The chain uses TRBV25-1 and TRBJ2-7; D unresolved. Per the germline V gene, CDR1 is MGHDK and CDR2 is SYGVNS. CDR3 size: 13 residues. V dropped 6 bases and J dropped 0 bases, with 9 bases sitting between them. The DNA of the CDR3 is TGTGCCAGCAGCAATACGGTCTCCTACGAGCAGTACTTC. Its translation: CASSNTVSYEQYF.

V and J are TRBV6-4 and TRBJ2-3, with 7 positions matching TRBD2. J was trimmed by 4 bases and V by 11 bases; bases with no gene match: 12. Germline V gene data show CDR1 as MRHNA and CDR2 as SNTAGT. CDR3 length: 14 residues. CDR3 in DNA: TGTGCCTTCTCTAGCGGAGGGGAGGCAGATACGCAGTATTTT. Translating it yields CAFSSGGEADTQYF.

The chain employs TRBV27 and TRBJ1-1; D possibly corresponds to TRBD1 (6 bases). V was trimmed by 1 base and J by 7 bases, leaving 16 bases between them. In germline, CDR1 is MNHEY, CDR2 SMNVEV (reference sequence). CDR3 size: 15 residues. The CDR3 here is CASSLWGRGFSEAFF. The CDR3 coding sequence is TGTGCCAGCAGTTTATGGGGCAGGGGCTTTAGTGAAGCTTTCTTT.

V gene TRBV19 combines with J gene TRBJ2-6; maybe TRBD1 (6 bases). V was trimmed by 5 bases and J by 0 bases, leaving 11 bases between them. The CDR3 covers 16 residues. The germline gives CDR1 LNHDA, CDR2 SQIVND (reference sequence). The CDR3 DNA reads as TGTGCCAGTAGTCCCCAGGGGATCTCTGGGGCCAACGTCCTGACTTTC. Its translation is CASSPQGISGANVLTF.

In nucleotides, the CDR3 is TGTGCCAGTCGACAGGGGTCGGTGTTTGCCTACACCTTC. This encodes CASRQGSVFAYTF. This rearrangement joins TRBV19 to TRBJ1-2, with 8 bases aligning to TRBD1. CDR1 and CDR2 (germline): LNHDA, SQIVND (reference sequence). The length of the CDR3 is 13 residues. V gave up 8 bases and J gave up 10 bases; unmatched junction bases: 12.

This rearrangement joins TRBV5-4 to TRBJ2-7, with D tentatively TRBD1 (5 bases). Germline V gene lookup returns CDR1 SGHNT and CDR2 YYREEE (reference sequence). This CDR3 spans 15 amino acids. V shed 3 bases and J shed 5 bases, with 18 bases lying between them. CDR3 nucleotides: TGTGCCAGCAGCTCCGAAAGATTACAGGCCCACGAGCAGTACTTC. Translated, it gives CASSSERLQAHEQYF. Supplemented by reference TRBV5-4 and TRBJ2-7, the full variable domain reads ETGVTQSPTHLIKTRGQQVTLRCSSQSGHNTVSWYQQALGQGPQFIFQYYREEENGRGNFPPRFSGLQFPNYSSELNVNALELDDSALYLCASSSERLQAHEQYFGPGTRLTVT.

The rearrangement uses TRBV28 and TRBJ1-4; D uncertain. Germline CDR1 is MDHEN and CDR2 is SYDVKM. This CDR3 region has 15 residues. The V end was cut by 7 bases, the J end by 7 bases, with 19 bases between. The CDR3 spells CASTPTAERSEKLFF. In DNA, the CDR3 is TGTGCCAGCACTCCGACTGCGGAGAGGAGTGAAAAACTGTTTTTT.

This chain links TRBV3-1 (or the pseudogene TRBV3-2) with TRBJ2-1; 8 positions agree with TRBD2. The CDR3 is 16 amino acids. CDR1 and CDR2 from the germline V gene are LGHDT and YNNKEL (reference sequence). Losses at the gene ends were 1 base for V and 7 bases for J; bases not matched to a gene: 9. The CDR3 bases are TGTGCCAGCAGCCAAGGAGGGGGGAGCGGGGGTAATGAGCAGTTCTTC. Protein: CASSQGGGSGGNEQFF.